The 11 T cell receptor beta chains below come from one sample, sequenced in a study of identical twins. One entry per CDR3 protein, called by TCRdb with MiXCR from the 5' RACE reads. The repertoire holds about 530,000 distinct CDR3 sequences, about a fifth seen once, with approximately 0.52% in the top ten. The same data also contributed to another study, on yellow fever vaccine responses in identical twins.

What was sequenced was CD4+ T cells sorted from blood. The source is a woman aged 18 to 35 in good health.

The chain carries TRBV20-1 and TRBJ2-1; TRBD1 aligns across 11 bases. The CDR3 is made up of 13 amino acids. V was clipped by 4 bases and J by 9 bases; unmatched bases: 5. CDR1 is DFQATT, CDR2 SNEGSKA, per germline (reference sequence). CDR3 nucleotide sequence: TGCAGTGCTACCGGGACAGGGGGTAGTGAGCAGTTCTTC. Protein product: CSATGTGGSEQFF.

This clonotype has just a few counts. The chain carries TRBV25-1 and TRBJ1-1; D possibly corresponds to TRBD1 (5 bases). This CDR3 has 14 amino acids. The germline V and J ends were trimmed by 5 bases and 1 base, with 11 bases remaining between them. Germline V gene sequence: CDR1 MGHDK, CDR2 SYGVNS. The CDR3 here is CASSKDSSNTEAFF. The CDR3, as DNA: TGTGCCAGCAGTAAAGACAGCTCGAACACTGAAGCTTTCTTT. The full variable domain, with the rest looked up from reference TRBV25-1 and TRBJ1-1, is EADIYQTPRYLVIGTGKKITLECSQTMGHDKMYWYQQDPGMELHLIHYSYGVNSTEKGDLSSESTVSRIRTEHFPLTLESARPSHTSQYLCASSKDSSNTEAFFGQGTRLTVV.

The chain is built from TRBV6-5 and TRBJ2-2; D possibly corresponds to TRBD1 (6 bases). Germline V CDR1 and CDR2: MNHEY, SVGAGI. V lost 2 bases to trimming and J lost 5 bases, with 9 bases between them. The CDR3 has 14 residues. The CDR3 loop is CASSYRGRTGELFF. For the CDR3, the DNA is TGTGCCAGCAGTTACAGGGGGAGAACCGGGGAGCTGTTTTTT.

This clonotype has just a few counts. The rearrangement joins TRBV12-3 or TRBV12-4 to TRBJ2-6; D gene ambiguous. Deletions cut 3 bases from V and 1 base from J, with 10 bases between. This CDR3 region has 16 residues. The CDR3, as DNA: TGTGCCAGCAGTTTCTCAGGAATATCTGGGGCCAACGTCCTGACTTTC. Protein product: CASSFSGISGANVLTF.

This chain connects TRBV5-5 to TRBJ2-7; D perhaps matches TRBD1 (6 bases). Germline lookup yields CDR1 SGHKS and CDR2 YYEKEE (reference sequence). The CDR3 consists of 14 residues. Trimming cost V 0 bases and J 7 bases, with 14 bases left between them. Here the CDR3 reads CASSLGLGAWEQYV. DNA for the CDR3: TGTGCCAGCAGCTTGGGTTTGGGGGCGTGGGAGCAGTACGTC.

This clonotype was counted a few times. V usage is TRBV18 and J usage is TRBJ2-5; tentatively, D is TRBD1 (5 bases). CDR3 length: 15 residues. V was shortened by 4 bases and J by 2 bases, with 14 bases between the two germline ends. Germline V gene data show CDR1 as KGHSH and CDR2 as LQKENI. Here the CDR3 reads CASSLQDTVQETQYF. CDR3 coding DNA: TGTGCCAGCTCACTTCAGGACACGGTTCAAGAGACCCAGTACTTC. The variable domain in full, completed from reference TRBV18 and TRBJ2-5, reads NAGVMQNPRHLVRRRGQEARLRCSPMKGHSHVYWYRQLPEEGLKFMVYLQKENIIDESGMPKERFSAEFPKEGPSILRIQQVVRGDSAAYFCASSLQDTVQETQYFGPGTRLLVL.

The V gene is TRBV4-2, the J gene TRBJ2-5; the D gene is possibly TRBD2 (5 bases). The CDR3 covers 12 residues. The ends were cut back, 5 bases at V and 7 bases at J, with 11 bases in the middle. Per germline, CDR1 LGHNA and CDR2 YNFKEQ. Here the CDR3 DNA reads TGTGCCAGCAGCGGGGAGACTGGGACCCAGTACTTC. Protein product: CASSGETGTQYF.

This clonotype was detected a few times. The chain couples TRBV6-2 or TRBV6-3 to TRBJ2-7; 7 nucleotides align to TRBD1. The CDR3 sequence is 15 residues long. Germline V gene sequence: CDR1 MNHEY, CDR2 SVGEGT. V was clipped by 4 bases and J by 6 bases; unmatched bases: 12. This CDR3 reads CASSSLDRVSGEQYF. The CDR3 DNA sequence: TGTGCCAGCAGTTCCCTCGACAGGGTCTCGGGCGAGCAGTACTTC.

V is TRBV20-1 and J is TRBJ2-7, with 7 bases that match TRBD2. The CDR3 is 13 residues long. The J segment lost 2 bases and the V segment lost 5 bases, leaving 6 bases of the junction unmatched. Germline V gene data show CDR1 as DFQATT and CDR2 as SNEGSKA (reference sequence). The CDR3 bases are TGCAGTGCTCCCTCCGCGGGGGCCTACGAGCAGTACTTC. Translated: CSAPSAGAYEQYF.

The CDR3 DNA is TGTGCCAGCAGCTTAGCGGGACTACTGTACAATGAGCAGTTCTTC. It is translated as CASSLAGLLYNEQFF. V is TRBV11-2 and J is TRBJ2-1, with 7 bases identical to TRBD2. The J segment lost 4 bases and the V segment lost 1 base, leaving 4 bases of the junction unmatched. Looked up from germline, CDR1 is SGHAT and CDR2 is FQNNGV. The CDR3 has 15 residues.

This clonotype was seen only a few times. The V call is TRBV6-1, the J call TRBJ2-2; perhaps D is TRBD1 or TRBD2 (5 bases each). The CDR3 covers 15 residues. V was trimmed by 5 bases and J by 0 bases, leaving 10 bases between them. Germline V CDR1 and CDR2: MNHNS, SASEGT. CDR3 coding DNA: TGTGCCAGCAGTAAGGGACGGTCGAACACCGGGGAGCTGTTTTTT. This sequence encodes CASSKGRSNTGELFF.